This note documents a single TCR beta chain sequence. What antigen it recognizes has not been identified. Per-base qualities were not stored, and no clone one base away is much larger. This record comes from a study of blood T cell repertoires in COVID-19 (dated by TCRdb to the early 2020s). With respect to the entire study: Samples covering the acute and convalescent phases of COVID-19 were provided by collaborators in the United States, Italy and Spain. The prospective study material was composed of cDNA or gDNA derived from T cells, B-cell-depleted T cells, or PBMCs. Subjects who had been exposed to COVID-19, were actively infected with it, or had recovered from it provided the deeply sampled blood TCRbeta repertoires that made up the dataset. The repertoires were released in a freely available public database meant as a resource for research on the immune response to SARS-CoV-2. Samples came from the ongoing ImmuneRACE study (first 160 participants) plus 1,254 subjects from 6 global collaborators. Nearly every sample came with metadata listing a de-identified subject ID, COVID-19 status, age in years and sex. Where available, HLA class I and class II types were taken from metadata supplied by the sample provider and were not determined by assay-based typing. The full study reports these points: The quantity of clinical and demographic metadata differed by source and by participant and was supplied without curation.

TCRbeta CDR3 regions were amplified from genomic DNA using the immunoSEQ Assay, a bias-controlled multiplex PCR. Per the authors' processing: Nucleated cell counts per sample were estimated from amplification of reference gene primers within the assay. To quantify the absolute abundance of each unique TCRbeta CDR3 rearrangement, sequence reads were collapsed and filtered. For each sample, productive Simpson clonality was calculated by taking the square root of Simpson's diversity index across productive rearrangements. TCRdb took over this immuneACCESS table, retaining in-frame rearrangements with V and J assigned. Such tables are incomplete; in checked studies, under half of the missing clones stem from an unresolved V gene, and the remainder is unexplained. The DNA was the basis for D and trimming; V, J and clone size are from that table. This sample lists roughly 380,000 clones; about 90% were detected once. Around 3% of the sample comes from the top ten.

Participants in the prospective study were aged about 18 to 89 years, lived in under 30 United States geographic areas, and enrolled through a virtual design. In the prospective study, cohorts were assigned on the basis of participant-reported clinical history obtained from a screening survey and a study questionnaire. Recovered participants in ImmuneRACE Cohort 3 were defined as having two consecutive negative NP/OP PCR tests, clearance from a healthcare professional, or resolution of symptoms. Each participant in the prospective study had whole blood, serum and a nasopharyngeal or oropharyngeal swab collected by mobile phlebotomists. Over a roughly two-month period, participants in the prospective study had the option of providing additional blood draws and questionnaires. Before DNA extraction, blood samples from the prospective study were shipped at room temperature or frozen. This sequence was found in a woman between 25 and 40 years old who had recovered from COVID-19. Sequenced: PBMCs or T cells enriched from blood (not recorded which).

The CDR3 in this case is CASSLTDRGTDTQYF. At the DNA level, the sequence is TGCGCCAGCAGCTTAACGGACAGGGGCACAGATACGCAGTATTTT. The chain is encoded by TRBV5-1 joined to TRBJ2-3, with 8 junctional bases fitting TRBD1. CDR1 SGHRS and CDR2 YFSETQ were looked up in the germline V gene. The CDR3, cysteine through phenylalanine, is 15 amino acids long. Solely the CDR3 DNA is kept, with 45 bases framed from the first base. Germline trimming: 2 bases from V, 1 base from J; junction bases outside gene matches: 3.